Below are 21 T cell receptor beta chains sequenced from a single sample in a study of human T cells and chemical hapten exposure. TCRdb reanalysed the RACE reads using MiXCR and keeps one entry per CDR3 protein. The sample holds about 82,000 distinct CDR3 sequences, roughly 10% seen once. As to time point: patch test 1, 2 weeks after DPC sensitization. Indicated treatment: therapeutic diphenylcyclopropenone sensitization with weekly scalp DPC. The sample here was whole blood, taken in connection with sensitization to the hapten diphenylcyclopropenone (DPC). Receptor source: a woman in her 50s with alopecia areata. Some clones in this sample may be carry-over from other donors' samples.

This clonotype was counted ten times or more. This sequence joins TRBV11-2 and TRBJ2-5; 9 bases agree with TRBD1. Looked up from germline, CDR1 is SGHAT and CDR2 is FQNNGV. Trimming took 5 bases from V and 5 from J; bases not matched to a gene: 6. The CDR3 is 14 residues long. The CDR3 sequence: CASSPRQGVETQYF. As DNA, the CDR3 is TGTGCCAGCAGCCCAAGACAGGGGGTTGAGACCCAGTACTTC.

This clonotype is labeled medium-sized. This chain connects TRBV2 to TRBJ2-1, with 7 nucleotides matching TRBD2. The CDR3 contains 13 residues. The trim removed 5 bases at V and 4 bases at J, leaving 2 bases unmatched. CDR1 is SNHLY, CDR2 FYNNEI, per germline. The CDR3 protein is CASSTSEYNEQFF. Written as DNA, the CDR3 is TGTGCCAGCAGTACTAGCGAATACAATGAGCAGTTCTTC.

V is TRBV14 and J is TRBJ2-3; 11 bases map to TRBD2. From germline, CDR1 is SGHDN and CDR2 FVKESK. The ends lost 4 bases at V and 5 bases at J; junction bases unmatched: 2. The CDR3 totals 14 residues. The CDR3 loop reads CASSPGLAGDTQYF. The CDR3 nucleotides read TGTGCCAGCAGCCCTGGACTAGCGGGAGATACGCAGTATTTT.

This clonotype was found a few times. This chain connects TRBV7-9 to TRBJ2-3; D gene ambiguous. CDR1 is SEHNR, CDR2 FQNEAQ, per germline (reference sequence). This CDR3 has 14 residues. The V and J ends lost 3 bases and 1 base respectively, with 8 bases between them. CDR3 loop: CASSFAWGTDTQYF. CDR3 nucleotide sequence: TGTGCCAGCAGCTTCGCCTGGGGCACAGATACGCAGTATTTT. Supplemented by reference TRBV7-9 and TRBJ2-3, the full variable domain reads DTGVSQNPRHKITKRGQNVTFRCDPISEHNRLYWYRQTLGQGPEFLTYFQNEAQLEKSRLLSDRFSAERPKGSFSTLEIQRTEQGDSAMYLCASSFAWGTDTQYFGPGTRLTVL.

There are many counts of this clonotype. CDR3 nucleotide sequence: TGCGCCAGCAGCCAAGAGCAGGGACAGGGTAGGGGGTACGAGCAGTACTTC. This encodes CASSQEQGQGRGYEQYF. The rearrangement links TRBV4-3 to TRBJ2-7; TRBD1 matches 9 bases. V lost 0 bases to trimming and J lost 4 bases; unmatched junction nucleotides: 10. This CDR3 has 17 amino acids. Germline CDR1 LGHNA, CDR2 YSLEER.

Ten or more counts support this clonotype. The chain recombines TRBV6-6 with TRBJ1-6; D not resolved. V lost 8 bases to trimming and J lost 6 bases, with 8 bases between them. Germline CDR1 is MNHNY and CDR2 is SVGAGI (reference sequence). This CDR3 region has 12 residues. The DNA for the CDR3 is TGTGCCAGCGCCGCTGGTAATTCACCCCTCCACTTT. This translates into CASAAGNSPLHF.

This clonotype was counted a few times. CDR3 sequence (DNA): TGTGCCAGCAGCCTGACAGGGGCATTCACCGGGGAGCTGTTTTTT. It specifies CASSLTGAFTGELFF. The chain combines TRBV7-6 with TRBJ2-2, with TRBD1 matching 8 bases. J gave up 4 bases and V 5 bases, and 6 bases lay outside the gene matches. The germline CDR1 and CDR2 sequences are SGHVS and FNYEAQ. The CDR3 extends over 15 amino acids.

At least ten counts were recorded for this clonotype. V gene TRBV28 combines with J gene TRBJ2-1; D might be TRBD1 (6 bases). The CDR3 length is 14 residues. V shed 6 bases and J shed 8 bases, with 17 bases lying between them. Germline-derived CDR1 and CDR2 are MDHEN and SYDVKM. This CDR3 is CASSRLRGNDEQFF. The DNA for the CDR3 is TGTGCCAGCAGCCGCCTGAGGGGGAACGATGAGCAGTTCTTC. The full variable domain, completed using reference TRBV28 and TRBJ2-1, is DVKVTQSSRYLVKRTGEKVFLECVQDMDHENMFWYRQDPGLGLRLIYFSYDVKMKEKGDIPEGYSVSREKKERFSLILESASTNQTSMYLCASSRLRGNDEQFFGPGTRLTVL.

This clonotype was seen more than once but under ten times. The V call is TRBV7-6, the J call TRBJ2-3, with D perhaps TRBD2 (5 bases). With 5 bases removed from V and 4 bases from J, the gap between germline ends came to 13 bases. The CDR3 sequence is 14 residues long. CDR1 SGHVS and CDR2 FNYEAQ come from the germline V gene. The CDR3 loop is CASSKLGGADTQYF. The CDR3 DNA follows: TGTGCCAGCAGCAAACTAGGCGGTGCAGATACGCAGTATTTT.

This clonotype was seen just once. This may be a read error, as it is one base from a much larger clone. This chain joins TRBV20-1 and TRBJ1-5, with unresolved D. The germline V gene encodes CDR1 DFQATT and CDR2 SNEGSKA (reference sequence). CDR3 length equals 13 residues. The V end lost 1 base, the J end lost 1 base, and 5 bases lay between the germline ends. CDR3 sequence (DNA): TGCAGTGCTAGAGTCGAGAGCAATCAGCCCCAGCATTTT. This sequence encodes CSARVESNQPQHF.

The gene calls are TRBV3-1 and TRBJ1-1; no firm D call. This CDR3 is 12 amino acids long. Germline lookup yields CDR1 LGHDT and CDR2 YNNKEL (reference sequence). V lost 2 bases, J lost 10 bases, and 11 bases lay in between. CDR3 protein: CASSQPELGAFF. The CDR3 region has the DNA TGTGCCAGCAGCCAACCTGAGTTAGGAGCTTTCTTT.

The chain combines TRBV5-1 with TRBJ2-7, with 11 bases matching TRBD2. The CDR3 length is 16 residues. Trimming took 4 bases from V and 5 from J; bases not matched to a gene: 11. Germline CDR1 is SGHRS and CDR2 is YFSETQ. The CDR3: CASSPYSGGATNEQYF. The DNA of the CDR3 is TGCGCCAGCAGCCCCTATAGCGGGGGGGCCACCAACGAGCAGTACTTC.

This clonotype was recorded a few times. The chain uses TRBV20-1 and TRBJ1-1; D is undetermined. This CDR3 contains 12 residues. Germline lookup yields CDR1 DFQATT and CDR2 SNEGSKA (reference sequence). Between the trimmed V and J ends, which lost 6 bases and 1 base, there was a span of 9 bases. CDR3 coding DNA: TGCAGTGCCATTGACCCGAACACTGAAGCTTTCTTT. Translation: CSAIDPNTEAFF.

In its sample, this clonotype was seen many times. The chain couples TRBV6-6 to TRBJ2-7, with 7 positions matching TRBD2. This CDR3 has 17 amino acids. The junction had 13 bases not matched to a gene; V was cut back by 0 bases and J by 5 bases. Germline-derived CDR1 and CDR2 are MNHNY and SVGAGI (reference sequence). This chain's CDR3 is CASSYSIASGLLDEQYF. The CDR3 DNA follows: TGTGCCAGCAGTTACTCGATTGCTAGCGGTCTGCTCGACGAGCAGTACTTC.

This clonotype has ten or more counts. The chain is built from TRBV10-3 and TRBJ1-1; 7 nucleotides line up with TRBD1. The V segment lost 8 bases and the J segment 6 bases; nucleotides outside the gene matches: 9. This CDR3 contains 13 residues. CDR1 and CDR2 from the germline V gene are ENHRY and SYGVKD. This CDR3 is CAISLDRDAEAFF. CDR3 nucleotide sequence: TGTGCCATCTCATTAGACAGGGATGCTGAAGCTTTCTTT.

The sample holds many counts of this clonotype. This rearrangement joins TRBV3-1 to TRBJ2-2; D remains ambiguous. V dropped 0 bases and J dropped 6 bases, with 8 bases sitting between them. The CDR3 sequence is 14 residues long. The germline CDR1 and CDR2 sequences are LGHDT and YNNKEL (reference sequence). The CDR3 sequence is CASSQDVRPGELFF. CDR3 nucleotide sequence: TGTGCCAGCAGCCAAGATGTCAGGCCCGGGGAGCTGTTTTTT.

This clonotype came up many times. This chain connects TRBV28 to TRBJ1-2; D perhaps matches TRBD1 (6 bases). This CDR3 contains 14 residues. Trimming took off 2 bases at V and 4 bases at J, with 11 bases between the two ends. Germline CDR1 is MDHEN and CDR2 is SYDVKM. The CDR3 region is CASSLHQGSYGYTF. In DNA, the CDR3 is TGTGCCAGCAGTTTACATCAGGGGAGCTATGGCTACACCTTC.

In its sample, this clonotype was seen many times. This chain joins TRBV7-6 and TRBJ2-1; TRBD2 is a possible D gene (6 bases). Germline values: CDR1 SGHVS, CDR2 FNYEAQ. This CDR3 spans 17 amino acids. Trimming removed 0 bases at V and 0 bases at J, with 12 bases between. CDR3 protein: CASSLAQAGLSYNEQFF. The CDR3 bases are TGTGCCAGCAGCTTAGCGCAGGCGGGGCTCTCCTACAATGAGCAGTTCTTC.

This clonotype occurred many times. This chain uses TRBV7-9 with TRBJ2-5; D unclear. Germline V CDR1 and CDR2: SEHNR, FQNEAQ (reference sequence). V was pared by 1 base and J by 4 bases, with 7 bases between. This CDR3 has 13 residues. In DNA form, the CDR3 reads TGTGCCAGCAGCTTAGGCGAGGCAGAGACCCAGTACTTC. Its translation is CASSLGEAETQYF. Looking up the rest from reference TRBV7-9 and TRBJ2-5 gives the full variable domain: DTGVSQNPRHKITKRGQNVTFRCDPISEHNRLYWYRQTLGQGPEFLTYFQNEAQLEKSRLLSDRFSAERPKGSFSTLEIQRTEQGDSAMYLCASSLGEAETQYFGPGTRLLVL.

This clonotype was seen at least ten times. This chain uses TRBV6-2 or TRBV6-3 with TRBJ2-1, with 9 bases identical to TRBD1. The V and J ends lost 0 bases and 5 bases, in that order; junction bases with no gene match: 5. CDR3 size: 16 residues. Germline-derived CDR1 and CDR2 are MNHEY and SVGEGT. CDR3 bases: TGTGCCAGCAGTTACTCCGGGACAGGGTTGGACAATGAGCAGTTCTTC. Translating gives CASSYSGTGLDNEQFF.

This clonotype appeared a single time. This chain uses TRBV20-1 with TRBJ2-1; D may be TRBD1 (6 bases). This CDR3 has 15 amino acids. Looked up from germline, CDR1 is DFQATT and CDR2 is SNEGSKA (reference sequence). V shed 6 bases and J shed 9 bases, with 24 bases lying between them. The chain's CDR3 is CSAPGAGALGSEQFF. The DNA of the CDR3 is TGCAGTGCACCTGGGGCAGGGGCTCTTGGTAGTGAGCAGTTCTTC.